The 32 T cell receptor beta chains given below trace back to one sample, sequenced in a study of T cell responses to AZD1222 COVID-19 vaccine. Assay used: immunoSEQ multiplex PCR; TCRdb lists only in-frame clones, some missing. The data show about 110,000 clones, 87% seen once. The material was peripheral blood, obtained 28 days after the second AZD1222 dose. Receptors were obtained from an adult who received the AZD1222 COVID-19 vaccine.

CDR3 coding DNA: TGTGCCAGCAGTTTAGGGACAGGGGGCAAAGCTTTCTTT. Translation gives CASSLGTGGKAFF. The genes are TRBV28 and TRBJ1-1, with 12 bases lining up with TRBD1. Germline loops: CDR1 MDHEN, CDR2 SYDVKM. The trim removed 2 bases at V and 9 bases at J, leaving 1 base unmatched. This CDR3 has 13 residues. Together with reference TRBV28 and TRBJ1-1, the CDR3 gives the full variable domain: DVKVTQSSRYLVKRTGEKVFLECVQDMDHENMFWYRQDPGLGLRLIYFSYDVKMKEKGDIPEGYSVSREKKERFSLILESASTNQTSMYLCASSLGTGGKAFFGQGTRLTVV.

This chain links TRBV5-1 with TRBJ1-4; D is possibly TRBD1 (6 bases). Deletions cut 0 bases from V and 8 bases from J, with 14 bases between. This CDR3 comprises 15 residues. Germline CDR1 is SGHRS and CDR2 is YFSETQ. This chain's CDR3 is CASSLVSGAREKLFF. In DNA, the CDR3 is TGCGCCAGCAGCTTGGTATCAGGGGCGCGAGAAAAACTGTTTTTT.

The rearrangement links TRBV6-1 to TRBJ2-1; unclear D gene. Germline V gene lookup returns CDR1 MNHNS and CDR2 SASEGT. This CDR3 has 13 amino acids. Trimming removed 3 bases at V and 5 bases at J, with 8 bases between. CDR3 region: CASSDLLDNEQFF. CDR3 DNA sequence: TGTGCCAGCAGTGATCTCTTAGACAATGAGCAGTTCTTC.

The genes are TRBV11-3 and TRBJ2-1, with D perhaps TRBD1 or TRBD2 (6 bases each). With 0 bases removed from V and 5 bases from J, the gap between germline ends came to 26 bases. The CDR3 spans 20 residues. Germline V gene lookup returns CDR1 SGHNT and CDR2 YENEEA. CDR3 nucleotides: TGTGCCAGCAGCTTAGAGGCCCGAGGGGGGAAACTCTGGGGCCACAATGAGCAGTTCTTC. This sequence encodes CASSLEARGGKLWGHNEQFF.

V and J are TRBV7-3 and TRBJ2-1; tentative D call: TRBD2 (5 bases). This CDR3 contains 15 residues. The germline V and J ends were trimmed by 2 bases and 7 bases, with 15 bases remaining between them. Germline CDR1 reads SGHTA; CDR2 reads FQGTGA. In DNA, the CDR3 is TGTGCCAGCAGCTTACTACCAGTTCGCGGGAATGAGCAGTTCTTC. Residues: CASSLLPVRGNEQFF.

This clone was counted a single time. The J gene is TRBJ1-1, the V gene TRBV10-1, with 7 positions matching TRBD1. This CDR3 contains 12 residues. Germline CDR1 WNHNN, CDR2 SYGVQD (reference sequence). J lost 7 bases, V lost 4 bases, and 3 bases had no gene match. CDR3 sequence (DNA): TGCGCCAGCAGTGGGGACAGCTATGAAGCTTTCTTT. Translating it yields CASSGDSYEAFF.

CDR3 in amino acids: CASSLAGGLSYEQYF. The CDR3 DNA reads TGCGCCAGCAGCTTGGCCGGGGGGCTATCCTACGAGCAGTACTTC. The rearrangement uses TRBV5-1 and TRBJ2-7; D may be TRBD2 (7 bases). The germline CDR1 and CDR2 sequences are SGHRS and YFSETQ. Trimming left V 0 bases short and J 1 base short, with 11 bases between. The CDR3 consists of 15 residues. The whole variable domain, remainder taken from reference TRBV5-1 and TRBJ2-7, is KAGVTQTPRYLIKTRGQQVTLSCSPISGHRSVSWYQQTPGQGLQFLFEYFSETQRNKGNFPGRFSGRQFSNSRSEMNVSTLELGDSALYLCASSLAGGLSYEQYFGPGTRLTVT.

This clone was recorded only once. The gene calls are TRBV7-9 and TRBJ1-6; D remains ambiguous. The V and J ends lost 4 bases and 4 bases respectively, with 8 bases between them. Germline V gene data show CDR1 as SEHNR and CDR2 as FQNEAQ (reference sequence). The CDR3 is 14 residues long. CDR3 sequence (DNA): TGTGCCAGCAGCTCGAGGGAGTATAATTCACCCCTCCACTTT. Amino acids: CASSSREYNSPLHF.

CDR3 region: CASSLGLNEQFF. The CDR3 DNA follows: TGTGCCAGCAGCTTAGGACTCAATGAGCAGTTCTTC. The V gene is TRBV7-6, the J gene TRBJ2-1; D remains ambiguous. The CDR3 length is 12 residues. Between the trimmed V and J ends, which lost 1 base and 6 bases, there was a span of 4 bases. CDR1 and CDR2 (germline): SGHVS, FNYEAQ.

DNA for the CDR3: TGTGCCAGCAGTTTTCTGCAGGGAGGGTTGGGCTACACCTTC. Amino acids: CASSFLQGGLGYTF. The V and J genes are TRBV27 and TRBJ1-2; a weak D match, TRBD1 (5 bases). Trimming took 3 bases from V and 8 from J, leaving 16 bases between them. Per the germline V gene, CDR1 is MNHEY and CDR2 is SMNVEV (reference sequence). CDR3 size: 14 residues.

V gene TRBV3-1 (or the pseudogene TRBV3-2) combines with J gene TRBJ1-2; D unresolved. Trimming stripped 0 bases from V and 7 bases from J, with 6 bases between. CDR1 LGHDT and CDR2 YNNKEL come from the germline V gene (reference sequence). The CDR3 is 12 residues long. CDR3 loop: CASSQELGGYTF. The CDR3 DNA follows: TGTGCCAGCAGCCAAGAGTTAGGTGGCTACACCTTC.

The rearrangement links TRBV15 to TRBJ2-1, with 7 bases lining up with TRBD2. Germline V gene lookup returns CDR1 LNHNV and CDR2 YYDKDF (reference sequence). With 1 base clipped from V and 5 bases from J, the junction kept 8 bases outside the gene matches. The CDR3 sequence is 16 residues long. This chain's CDR3 is CATSRGRLAVHNEQFF. CDR3 nucleotides: TGTGCCACCAGCAGAGGAAGGCTAGCGGTACACAATGAGCAGTTCTTC.

V gene TRBV30 combines with J gene TRBJ1-2; D gene ambiguous. Trimming pared 7 bases from V and 4 bases from J, leaving 19 bases between. CDR1 and CDR2 (germline): GTSNPN, SVGIG (reference sequence). The CDR3 consists of 14 residues. This chain's CDR3 is CALGGSGRGYGYTF. In nucleotides, the CDR3 is TGTGCCTTAGGCGGTTCCGGACGTGGCTATGGCTACACCTTC. Full variable domain (rest looked up from reference TRBV30 and TRBJ1-2): SQTIHQWPATLVQPVGSPLSLECTVEGTSNPNLYWYRQAAGRGLQLLFYSVGIGQISSEVPQNLSASRPQDRQFILSSKKLLLSDSGFYLCALGGSGRGYGYTFGSGTRLTVV.

This clone has only one observation. The J gene is TRBJ2-7, the V gene TRBV4-2; tentative D call: TRBD2 (7 bases). Per germline, CDR1 LGHNA and CDR2 YNFKEQ. CDR3 length: 18 residues. V was trimmed by 0 bases and J by 3 bases, leaving 21 bases between them. The CDR3 spells CASSQDLRGREINYEQYF. In nucleotides, the CDR3 is TGTGCCAGCAGCCAAGATCTTAGGGGGAGGGAAATAAACTACGAGCAGTACTTC.

The chain recombines TRBV24-1 with TRBJ2-7; 10 positions match TRBD1. The CDR3 is made up of 17 amino acids. Looked up from germline, CDR1 is KGHDR and CDR2 is SFDVKD. V lost 3 bases, J lost 7 bases, and 14 bases stayed unmatched. In DNA form, the CDR3 reads TGTGCCACCAGTGATCCTTCTCCGGGACAGGGGCTGGGGGAGCAGTACTTC. It specifies CATSDPSPGQGLGEQYF.

V usage is TRBV6-2 or TRBV6-3 and J usage is TRBJ2-3, with 7 bases matching TRBD2. Germline V gives CDR1 MNHEY, CDR2 SVGEGT. Trimming cost V 4 bases and J 6 bases; bases outside gene matches: 4. This CDR3 has 13 residues. Here the CDR3 DNA reads TGTGCCAGCAGTTGGCGGGAGAGGGATACGCAGTATTTT. As protein: CASSWRERDTQYF.

The rearrangement joins TRBV5-1 to TRBJ1-2; D is uncertain. CDR1 and CDR2 from the germline V gene are SGHRS and YFSETQ. The CDR3 is made up of 14 amino acids. V was clipped by 1 base and J by 9 bases, with 16 bases between them. CDR3 residues: CASSLLGSDFSYTF. CDR3 DNA sequence: TGCGCCAGCAGCTTGCTGGGGAGTGATTTCAGCTACACCTTC.

This clone is medium-sized. The gene calls are TRBV7-6 and TRBJ2-1; TRBD2 matches 11 bases. Germline V gene lookup returns CDR1 SGHVS and CDR2 FNYEAQ. V gave up 5 bases and J gave up 8 bases; unmatched junction bases: 11. This CDR3 contains 16 residues. CDR3 coding DNA: TGTGCCAGCAGCCCAACTAGCGGGAGCAGGATAGATGAGCAGTTCTTC. It encodes CASSPTSGSRIDEQFF.

The chain is built from TRBV25-1 and TRBJ1-1; D is uncertain. The V end lost 8 bases, the J end lost 3 bases, and 19 bases lay between the germline ends. Germline CDR1 reads MGHDK; CDR2 reads SYGVNS. The CDR3 runs 15 residues. In DNA, the CDR3 is TGTGCCAGCGGGGTGGAAATGGGATTCTACACTGAAGCTTTCTTT. It encodes CASGVEMGFYTEAFF. The full variable domain, its missing parts supplied by reference TRBV25-1 and TRBJ1-1, is EADIYQTPRYLVIGTGKKITLECSQTMGHDKMYWYQQDPGMELHLIHYSYGVNSTEKGDLSSESTVSRIRTEHFPLTLESARPSHTSQYLCASGVEMGFYTEAFFGQGTRLTVV.

Only one count was recorded for this clone. The chain couples TRBV28 to TRBJ1-3; D gene ambiguous. Looked up from germline, CDR1 is MDHEN and CDR2 is SYDVKM. This CDR3 region has 11 residues. V was cut by 8 bases and J by 8 bases, with 10 bases left in between. CDR3: CASGITHTIYF. The CDR3 DNA follows: TGTGCCAGCGGTATAACCCACACCATATATTTT.

This chain links TRBV5-1 with TRBJ2-7; D is tentatively TRBD1 or TRBD2 (5 bases each). The V gene's germline CDR1 is SGHRS and CDR2 YFSETQ. The CDR3 contains 17 residues. Trimming left V 0 bases short and J 3 bases short, with 19 bases between. The CDR3 region has the DNA TGCGCCAGCAGCTTGGAATCTCCCGGGATAGGGGACTACGAGCAGTACTTC. As protein: CASSLESPGIGDYEQYF. Combining the CDR3 with reference TRBV5-1 and TRBJ2-7 gives the whole variable domain KAGVTQTPRYLIKTRGQQVTLSCSPISGHRSVSWYQQTPGQGLQFLFEYFSETQRNKGNFPGRFSGRQFSNSRSEMNVSTLELGDSALYLCASSLESPGIGDYEQYFGPGTRLTVT.

The rearrangement uses TRBV28 and TRBJ1-5; maybe TRBD1 (5 bases). Trimming shortened V by 3 bases and J by 4 bases, and 13 bases separated the two germline ends. The germline gives CDR1 MDHEN, CDR2 SYDVKM. CDR3 length: 15 amino acids. Here the CDR3 DNA reads TGTGCCAGCAGTTTGCTGCAGGGATGGAATCAGCCCCAGCATTTT. Protein product: CASSLLQGWNQPQHF.

The chain couples TRBV5-4 to TRBJ1-6; 8 bases are shared with TRBD1. The CDR3 runs 15 residues. V gave up 5 bases and J gave up 10 bases; unmatched junction bases: 11. Per the germline V gene, CDR1 is SGHNT and CDR2 is YYREEE (reference sequence). Here the CDR3 DNA reads TGTGCCAGCAGTTCTGGACAGGGCAGAGGCTCACCCCTCCACTTT. Encoded protein: CASSSGQGRGSPLHF.

This clone was seen only a few times. The rearrangement uses TRBV18 and TRBJ1-1, with D possibly being TRBD1 (5 bases). The V end lost 4 bases, the J end lost 4 bases, and 10 bases lay between the germline ends. In germline, CDR1 is KGHSH, CDR2 LQKENI. The CDR3 is 13 residues long. Here the CDR3 DNA reads TGTGCCAGCTCACTGGAAAGGGGCACTGAAGCTTTCTTT. As protein: CASSLERGTEAFF.

The genes are TRBV6-4 and TRBJ2-3; 7 nucleotides agree with TRBD1. Germline V gene sequence: CDR1 MRHNA, CDR2 SNTAGT. V gave up 0 bases and J gave up 2 bases; unmatched junction bases: 2. The CDR3 covers 15 residues. CDR3 residues: CASSDSTGPTDTQYF. The CDR3, as DNA: TGTGCCAGCAGTGACTCGACAGGGCCCACAGATACGCAGTATTTT.

V gene TRBV12-3 or TRBV12-4 combines with J gene TRBJ1-5; D ambiguous. V was pared by 6 bases and J by 3 bases, with 6 bases between. The CDR3 consists of 12 residues. Here the CDR3 reads CASSPYNQPQHF. Here the CDR3 DNA reads TGTGCCAGCAGCCCTTACAATCAGCCCCAGCATTTT.

The chain combines TRBV18 with TRBJ1-1, with D uncertain. The germline V gene has CDR1 KGHSH and CDR2 LQKENI. This CDR3 contains 14 residues. With 5 bases removed from V and 2 bases from J, the gap between germline ends came to 12 bases. The CDR3 loop is CASSSAVSNTEAFF. In DNA, the CDR3 is TGTGCCAGCTCATCGGCGGTTTCAAACACTGAAGCTTTCTTT.

V gene TRBV19 combines with J gene TRBJ2-4; D remains unclear. V lost 7 bases and J lost 2, with 24 bases in between. Looked up from germline, CDR1 is LNHDA and CDR2 is SQIVND (reference sequence). The CDR3 has 18 residues. For the CDR3, the DNA is TGTGCCAGTACCTTTTCCACCCCACTTGGCCACTCCAAAAACATTCAGTACTTC. It codes for CASTFSTPLGHSKNIQYF. The complete variable domain, with remaining parts taken from reference TRBV19 and TRBJ2-4, reads DGGITQSPKYLFRKEGQNVTLSCEQNLNHDAMYWYRQDPGQGLRLIYYSQIVNDFQKGDIAEGYSVSREKKESFPLTVTSAQKNPTAFYLCASTFSTPLGHSKNIQYFGAGTRLSVL.

This clone was observed a few times. The chain is built from TRBV18 and TRBJ1-1; the match to TRBD1 covers 7 bases. CDR1 is KGHSH, CDR2 LQKENI, per germline. The CDR3 spans 15 residues. The V segment lost 2 bases and the J segment 5 bases; nucleotides outside the gene matches: 8. The CDR3 protein is CASSPEQGRGTEAFF. The CDR3 DNA is TGTGCCAGCTCACCAGAACAGGGGAGAGGAACTGAAGCTTTCTTT.

The chain recombines TRBV7-2 with TRBJ1-6, with 11 bases fitting TRBD1. V lost 5 bases and J lost 10; bases outside the gene matches: 4. Germline values: CDR1 SGHTA, CDR2 FQGNSA. The CDR3 extends over 14 amino acids. For the CDR3, the DNA is TGTGCCAGCAGCGGGGGACAGGGGGTATCACCCCTCCACTTT. Translating it yields CASSGGQGVSPLHF.

J is TRBJ1-1 and V is TRBV10-3; 9 nucleotides agree with TRBD1. V lost 6 bases and J lost 5; bases outside the gene matches: 4. The CDR3 is 13 amino acids. Germline loops: CDR1 ENHRY, CDR2 SYGVKD. Here the CDR3 reads CAISDRGLTEAFF. CDR3 nucleotide sequence: TGTGCCATCAGCGACAGGGGGTTAACTGAAGCTTTCTTT.

V is TRBV19 and J is TRBJ1-1, with D unresolved. Germline assignment: CDR1 LNHDA and CDR2 SQIVND (reference sequence). This CDR3 region has 13 residues. Trimming removed 6 bases from V and 11 bases from J, with 19 bases in between. The CDR3 sequence: CASSHWDQASAFF. CDR3 sequence (DNA): TGTGCCAGTAGCCACTGGGATCAGGCGTCTGCTTTCTTT. The full variable domain, with the rest looked up from reference TRBV19 and TRBJ1-1, is DGGITQSPKYLFRKEGQNVTLSCEQNLNHDAMYWYRQDPGQGLRLIYYSQIVNDFQKGDIAEGYSVSREKKESFPLTVTSAQKNPTAFYLCASSHWDQASAFFGQGTRLTVV.